These 31 T cell receptor beta chains were sequenced from one sample in a study of blood T cell repertoires in COVID-19. Data came from immunoSEQ multiplex PCR; TCRdb stores just in-frame clones and leaves some out. This sample carries over 200,000 clones, about nine tenths of them seen once, and the ten largest clones take more than 5.5%. Sequencing was carried out using peripheral blood. These receptors were taken from a man between 60 and 75 years old who had recovered from COVID-19.

The rearrangement joins TRBV6-5 to TRBJ2-3; 9 bases align to TRBD1. The CDR3 is made up of 15 amino acids. The germline CDR1 and CDR2 sequences are MNHEY and SVGAGI. V shed 6 bases and J 3 bases; nucleotides not matched to a gene: 7. In DNA form, the CDR3 reads TGTGCCAGCAGGCCGGGACAGGGTAGTACAGATACGCAGTATTTT. It specifies CASRPGQGSTDTQYF.

The V and J genes are TRBV19 and TRBJ1-1; weak D call: TRBD1 (5 bases). The germline V and J ends were trimmed by 3 bases and 3 bases, with 14 bases remaining between them. CDR1 and CDR2 (germline): LNHDA, SQIVND (reference sequence). The CDR3 covers 15 residues. In nucleotides, the CDR3 is TGTGCCAGTAGTATCCTTAGGGGAGGAGACACTGAAGCTTTCTTT. Its translation is CASSILRGGDTEAFF.

The J gene is TRBJ2-2, the V gene TRBV6-5; TRBD1 matches 9 bases. With 2 bases clipped from V and 8 bases from J, the junction kept 9 bases outside the gene matches. Germline CDR1 MNHEY, CDR2 SVGAGI. This CDR3 is built from 16 residues. The CDR3 reads CASSYIDRGRAGELFF. The CDR3 DNA reads as TGTGCCAGCAGTTACATCGACAGGGGGAGGGCGGGGGAGCTGTTTTTT.

Comments on this clone: Sequence at one end of the junction differs from germline and may be a read error. The chain uses TRBV4-3 and TRBJ2-5; TRBD2 aligns across 8 bases. The length of the CDR3 is 13 residues. The germline gives CDR1 LGHNA, CDR2 YSLEER. The CDR3 is CASSQDPGGLSNF. The DNA of the CDR3 is TGCGCCAGCAGCCAAGATCCGGGAGGGCTCAGTAACTTC.

V is TRBV11-1 and J is TRBJ2-1, with a possible D match to TRBD1 (7 bases). This CDR3 is built from 12 residues. V shed 4 bases and J shed 7 bases, with 8 bases lying between them. Germline CDR1 reads SGHAT; CDR2 reads FQDESV (reference sequence). This CDR3 reads CASSSGGNEQFF. The CDR3, as DNA: TGTGCCAGCAGCTCAGGGGGGAATGAGCAGTTCTTC.

The chain links TRBV21-1 to TRBJ1-5. TRBV21-1 is a pseudogene. The CDR3 has 13 amino acids. Written as DNA, the CDR3 is TGTGCCAGCAGGGGGGGGAGCAATCAGCCCCAGCATTTT. This translates into CASRGGSNQPQHF.

The chain couples TRBV7-6 to TRBJ2-3; 9 bases fit TRBD2. The CDR3 spans 16 residues. CDR1 and CDR2 (germline): SGHVS, FNYEAQ. Losses at the gene ends were 4 bases for V and 4 bases for J; bases not matched to a gene: 9. Here the CDR3 reads CASSSRLVAGADTQYF. For the CDR3, the DNA is TGTGCCAGCAGCTCCCGGTTAGTAGCGGGGGCAGATACGCAGTATTTT.

The chain combines TRBV5-1 with TRBJ1-1, with D hard to call. Germline V lookup: CDR1 SGHRS, CDR2 YFSETQ. Between the trimmed V and J ends, which lost 1 base and 0 bases, there was a span of 10 bases. The CDR3 length is 15 residues. CDR3 coding DNA: TGCGCCAGCAGCTTGATTGGAGGAATGAACACTGAAGCTTTCTTT. Translated, it gives CASSLIGGMNTEAFF.

J is TRBJ1-2 and V is TRBV6-4, with TRBD1 matching over 9 bases. Germline loops: CDR1 MRHNA, CDR2 SNTAGT. The junction had 7 bases not matched to a gene; V was cut back by 6 bases and J by 5 bases. This CDR3 is built from 14 residues. The CDR3 DNA follows: TGTGCCAGCAGCCGGGACAGGGTTGGGTATGGCTACACCTTC. Its protein product is CASSRDRVGYGYTF.

The chain combines TRBV25-1 with TRBJ1-4; D might be TRBD1 (6 bases). This CDR3 is 15 amino acids long. Germline CDR1 is MGHDK and CDR2 is SYGVNS. Trimming shortened V by 3 bases and J by 7 bases, and 15 bases separated the two germline ends. The CDR3 region has the DNA TGTGCCAGCAGTGACCGGCAGGGGAAATTTGAAAAACTGTTTTTT. Its translation is CASSDRQGKFEKLFF.

This clone came up a few times. The chain has TRBV3-1 (or the pseudogene TRBV3-2) and TRBJ2-2; D is unclear. Per the germline V gene, CDR1 is LGHDT and CDR2 is YNNKEL (reference sequence). Trimming shortened V by 4 bases and J by 6 bases, and 15 bases separated the two germline ends. CDR3 length equals 15 residues. The CDR3 region has the DNA TGTGCCAGCAGCCCCCCGACGGCAGGCCCCGGGGAGCTGTTTTTT. Translated, it gives CASSPPTAGPGELFF.

The chain uses TRBV7-2 and TRBJ2-5; D may be TRBD1 (5 bases). Germline lookup yields CDR1 SGHTA and CDR2 FQGNSA. The CDR3 runs to 14 residues. V lost 1 base and J lost 6, with 12 bases in between. CDR3 residues: CASSLEAGLKTQYF. CDR3 coding DNA: TGTGCCAGCAGCTTAGAGGCAGGGTTAAAGACCCAGTACTTC. Variable domain in full (rest from reference TRBV7-2 and TRBJ2-5): GAGVSQSPSNKVTEKGKDVELRCDPISGHTALYWYRQSLGQGLEFLIYFQGNSAPDKSGLPSDRFSAERTGGSVSTLTIQRTQQEDSAVYLCASSLEAGLKTQYFGPGTRLLVL.

This chain connects TRBV5-5 to TRBJ1-3; D call uncertain. Trimming took 4 bases from V and 2 from J, leaving 13 bases between them. This CDR3 comprises 15 residues. The germline V gene has CDR1 SGHKS and CDR2 YYEKEE (reference sequence). The CDR3 here is CASSRQHNAGNTIYF. DNA for the CDR3: TGTGCCAGCAGCCGACAACATAACGCTGGAAACACCATATATTTT. Combining the CDR3 with reference TRBV5-5 and TRBJ1-3 gives the whole variable domain DAGVTQSPTHLIKTRGQQVTLRCSPISGHKSVSWYQQVLGQGPQFIFQYYEKEERGRGNFPDRFSARQFPNYSSELNVNALLLGDSALYLCASSRQHNAGNTIYFGEGSWLTVV.

This sequence joins TRBV19 and TRBJ2-7; 11 bases agree with TRBD1. CDR3 length equals 15 residues. Trimming cost V 3 bases and J 3 bases; bases outside gene matches: 4. The V gene's germline CDR1 is LNHDA and CDR2 SQIVND (reference sequence). The CDR3, as DNA: TGTGCCAGTAGTATTGGGGGGACAGGGGGCTACGAGCAGTACTTC. Its protein product is CASSIGGTGGYEQYF.

V gene TRBV7-9 combines with J gene TRBJ1-5; TRBD1 aligns across 9 bases. This CDR3 comprises 16 residues. Germline assignment: CDR1 SEHNR and CDR2 FQNEAQ (reference sequence). V trimming: 5 bases; J trimming: 4 bases; junction bases outside the gene matches: 9. The chain's CDR3 is CASSPNLDRGNQPQHF. DNA for the CDR3: TGTGCCAGCAGCCCAAACCTGGACAGGGGAAATCAGCCCCAGCATTTT.

The rearrangement joins TRBV7-9 to TRBJ2-7; a possible D gene is TRBD1 (6 bases). Trimming cost V 0 bases and J 6 bases, with 9 bases left between them. CDR1 is SEHNR, CDR2 FQNEAQ, per germline (reference sequence). The CDR3 has 13 residues. CDR3 region: CASSLATGAEQYF. The CDR3 nucleotides read TGTGCCAGCAGCTTAGCGACAGGCGCCGAGCAGTACTTC. The full variable domain, completed using reference TRBV7-9 and TRBJ2-7, is DTGVSQNPRHKITKRGQNVTFRCDPISEHNRLYWYRQTLGQGPEFLTYFQNEAQLEKSRLLSDRFSAERPKGSFSTLEIQRTEQGDSAMYLCASSLATGAEQYFGPGTRLTVT.

As concerns this clone: It is unclear where the CDR3 begins or ends on the DNA, so no DNA is shown, and the CDR3 is as TCRdb lists it. The gene calls are TRBV7-6 and TRBJ1-3; TRBD1 is taken as the D call from the table, unchecked against the DNA. CDR1 is SGHVS, CDR2 FNYEAQ, per germline. Counting both end residues, the CDR3 totals 17 amino acids. The CDR3 sequence is CASSFFGQGSSGNTIYF.

The chain carries TRBV19 and TRBJ2-7, with 7 nucleotides matching TRBD1. The CDR3 is 20 residues long. Germline V lookup: CDR1 LNHDA, CDR2 SQIVND (reference sequence). J gave up 0 bases and V 5 bases, and 22 bases lay outside the gene matches. The CDR3 protein is CASSLRHDRVLISSSYEQYF. CDR3 nucleotides: TGTGCCAGTAGTCTCCGTCACGACAGGGTTCTCATCTCAAGCTCCTACGAGCAGTACTTC.

The gene calls are TRBV3-1 (or the pseudogene TRBV3-2) and TRBJ2-4, with D possibly being TRBD2 (5 bases). CDR1 LGHDT and CDR2 YNNKEL come from the germline V gene (reference sequence). V lost 0 bases and J 7 bases, leaving 10 bases between the germline ends. The CDR3 extends over 14 amino acids. CDR3 amino acids: CASSQDGNVNIQYF. The CDR3 DNA reads as TGTGCCAGCAGCCAAGACGGGAACGTGAACATTCAGTACTTC.

The chain recombines TRBV30 with TRBJ1-2; D is uncertain. Trimming removed 5 bases at V and 4 bases at J, with 20 bases between. The germline CDR1 and CDR2 sequences are GTSNPN and SVGIG (reference sequence). There are 15 residues in the CDR3. The CDR3 loop is CAWATRAGISYGYTF. The CDR3 DNA follows: TGTGCCTGGGCGACCCGGGCGGGGATCAGCTATGGCTACACCTTC.

V usage is TRBV27 and J usage is TRBJ1-5, with D perhaps matching TRBD1 (5 bases). V was pared by 7 bases and J by 0 bases, with 13 bases between. The CDR3 extends over 15 amino acids. Germline assignment: CDR1 MNHEY and CDR2 SMNVEV (reference sequence). CDR3 sequence (DNA): TGTGCCAGCACCTCATGGGGGGGTAGCAATCAGCCCCAGCATTTT. Translating it yields CASTSWGGSNQPQHF.

The V gene is TRBV29-1, the J gene TRBJ2-1; 7 bases agree with TRBD2. V was clipped by 3 bases and J by 9 bases; unmatched bases: 8. The CDR3 spans 13 residues. Germline V CDR1 and CDR2: SQVTM, ANQGSEA. CDR3 nucleotides: TGCAGCGTTGAGCGGAGCGGGGTCGGTGAGCAGTTCTTC. Its protein is CSVERSGVGEQFF.

J is TRBJ1-1 and V is TRBV18, with D possibly being TRBD1 (6 bases). Between the trimmed V and J ends, which lost 3 bases and 3 bases, there was a span of 8 bases. Germline CDR1 and CDR2: KGHSH and LQKENI. This CDR3 region has 13 residues. CDR3 loop: CASSPNRDTEAFF. The CDR3 DNA reads TGTGCCAGCTCACCGAACAGGGACACTGAAGCTTTCTTT.

The chain is built from TRBV7-2 and TRBJ1-5; 7 nucleotides match TRBD1. Germline V gene lookup returns CDR1 SGHTA and CDR2 FQGNSA. The V gene end was trimmed by 6 bases and the J gene end by 5 bases; junction bases not matched to a gene: 7. This CDR3 spans 14 amino acids. CDR3 protein: CASRQGMVDQPQHF. The DNA of the CDR3 is TGTGCCAGCAGACAGGGGATGGTGGATCAGCCCCAGCATTTT.

The V call is TRBV18, the J call TRBJ1-5; TRBD1 agrees at 8 bases. V shed 4 bases, J shed 4 bases, and the junction held 3 bases outside the gene matches. Germline V gene lookup returns CDR1 KGHSH and CDR2 LQKENI. This CDR3 is 14 amino acids long. CDR3 nucleotide sequence: TGTGCCAGCTCACAGGGACAGGCAAATCAGCCCCAGCATTTT. Protein sequence: CASSQGQANQPQHF. The complete variable domain, with remaining parts taken from reference TRBV18 and TRBJ1-5, reads NAGVMQNPRHLVRRRGQEARLRCSPMKGHSHVYWYRQLPEEGLKFMVYLQKENIIDESGMPKERFSAEFPKEGPSILRIQQVVRGDSAAYFCASSQGQANQPQHFGDGTRLSIL.

This rearrangement joins TRBV20-1 to TRBJ2-7; D not certain. Looked up from germline, CDR1 is DFQATT and CDR2 is SNEGSKA (reference sequence). Between the trimmed V and J ends, which lost 3 bases and 0 bases, there was a span of 18 bases. CDR3 length: 16 residues. Here the CDR3 DNA reads TGCAGTGCTAGTGTTTATATGGCGGCCAACTCCTACGAGCAGTACTTC. Residues: CSASVYMAANSYEQYF.

This clone occurred once. The chain is built from TRBV14 and TRBJ2-7, with TRBD1 identical over 8 bases. Germline V CDR1 and CDR2: SGHDN, FVKESK. The CDR3 is 13 residues long. V was pared by 5 bases and J by 6 bases, with 6 bases of the junction left unmatched. CDR3 loop: CASSLGTGFEQYF. The CDR3 DNA is TGTGCCAGCAGCTTGGGGACAGGCTTCGAGCAGTACTTC. The full variable domain, completed using reference TRBV14 and TRBJ2-7, is EAGVTQFPSHSVIEKGQTVTLRCDPISGHDNLYWYRRVMGKEIKFLLHFVKESKQDESGMPNNRFLAERTGGTYSTLKVQPAELEDSGVYFCASSLGTGFEQYFGPGTRLTVT.

This chain links TRBV4-2 with TRBJ2-3; 9 nucleotides match TRBD2. This CDR3 is built from 16 residues. V gave up 1 base and J gave up 1 base; unmatched junction bases: 3. Looked up from germline, CDR1 is LGHNA and CDR2 is YNFKEQ. CDR3 DNA: TGTGCCAGCAGCCAAGTTCGGACTAGCGGCACAGATACGCAGTATTTT. Translation: CASSQVRTSGTDTQYF.

J is TRBJ2-4 and V is TRBV5-6; TRBD1 matches 9 bases. Germline-derived CDR1 and CDR2 are SGHDT and YYEEEE. V shed 2 bases and J 8 bases; nucleotides not matched to a gene: 5. The CDR3 loop spans 14 amino acids. The CDR3 nucleotides read TGTGCCAGCAGCTTAAGACAGGGGGTGGACATTCAGTACTTC. It encodes CASSLRQGVDIQYF.

The rearrangement joins TRBV4-3 to TRBJ1-2; D gene ambiguous. This CDR3 contains 15 residues. Between the trimmed V and J ends, which lost 1 base and 5 bases, there was a span of 14 bases. Germline-derived CDR1 and CDR2 are LGHNA and YSLEER. This CDR3 reads CASSQGGYTQYGYTF. CDR3 in DNA: TGCGCCAGCAGCCAAGGAGGTTACACACAATATGGCTACACCTTC.

This chain uses TRBV28 with TRBJ2-1; D gene ambiguous. Trimming removed 8 bases at V and 2 bases at J, with 16 bases between. CDR3 length: 15 residues. Germline CDR1 reads MDHEN; CDR2 reads SYDVKM. This CDR3 is CASRDESVTYNEQFF. The DNA for the CDR3 is TGTGCCAGCCGAGATGAGTCCGTAACCTACAATGAGCAGTTCTTC.